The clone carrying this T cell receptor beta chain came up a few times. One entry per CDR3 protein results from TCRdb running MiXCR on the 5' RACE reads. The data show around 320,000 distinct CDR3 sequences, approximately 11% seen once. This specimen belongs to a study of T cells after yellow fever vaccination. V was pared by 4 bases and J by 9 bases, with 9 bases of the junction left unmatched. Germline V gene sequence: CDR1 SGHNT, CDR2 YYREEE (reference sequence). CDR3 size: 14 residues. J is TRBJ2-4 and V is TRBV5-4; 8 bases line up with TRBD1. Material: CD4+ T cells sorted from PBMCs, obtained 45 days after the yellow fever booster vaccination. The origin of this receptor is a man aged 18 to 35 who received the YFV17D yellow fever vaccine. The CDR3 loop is CASSLRQGSGIQYF. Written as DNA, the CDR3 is TGTGCCAGCAGCCTCAGACAGGGGTCGGGCATTCAGTACTTC.